Shown below are 21 T cell receptor beta chains from a single sample sequenced in a study of blood T cell repertoires in COVID-19. Sequencing was performed with immunoSEQ multiplex PCR; in TCRdb, only in-frame clones are kept and a portion is missing. The repertoire has 170,000 or so clones, around 85% of them found once; the top ten carry over 7.5%. The material sequenced was peripheral blood. These receptors all come from a man over 45 with active or convalescent COVID-19.

This rearrangement joins TRBV28 to TRBJ2-1; maybe TRBD2 (6 bases). CDR1 and CDR2 (germline): MDHEN, SYDVKM. The V end was cut by 5 bases, the J end by 5 bases, with 16 bases between. The length of the CDR3 is 15 residues. The CDR3 loop is CASSTTGGSDNEQFF. In nucleotides, the CDR3 is TGTGCCAGCAGTACCACCGGGGGATCGGACAATGAGCAGTTCTTC.

The chain uses TRBV7-3 and TRBJ2-7; tentatively, D is TRBD2 (5 bases). Trimming removed 5 bases at V and 6 bases at J, with 17 bases between. This CDR3 has 14 amino acids. Germline loops: CDR1 SGHTA, CDR2 FQGTGA. The CDR3 DNA reads as TGTGCCAGCAGCCGGGGTGAGCAGTCTCCCGAGCAGTACTTC. Its protein is CASSRGEQSPEQYF.

This clone was seen a few times. The chain has TRBV7-3 and TRBJ2-1; 7 positions match TRBD1. From germline, CDR1 is SGHTA and CDR2 FQGTGA. The CDR3 runs 14 residues. The V gene end was trimmed by 6 bases and the J gene end by 8 bases; junction bases not matched to a gene: 10. This CDR3 is CASSSRQGVDEQFF. Here the CDR3 DNA reads TGTGCCAGCAGTTCCCGACAGGGTGTGGATGAGCAGTTCTTC.

The chain joins TRBV10-2 to TRBJ2-5; 10 bases line up with TRBD2. V lost 7 bases to trimming and J lost 5 bases; unmatched junction nucleotides: 10. CDR3 length: 15 amino acids. Per germline, CDR1 WSHSY and CDR2 SAAADI. The CDR3 coding sequence is TGCGCCAGCACCCAGAGCGGGGGGGCCGTGGAGACCCAGTACTTC. Residues: CASTQSGGAVETQYF.

The chain combines TRBV20-1 with TRBJ2-1; D is possibly TRBD1 (6 bases). In germline, CDR1 is DFQATT, CDR2 SNEGSKA (reference sequence). Deletions cut 5 bases from V and 5 bases from J, with 7 bases between. CDR3 length: 11 residues. The CDR3 sequence: CSARTDNEQFF. The DNA of the CDR3 is TGCAGTGCTCGGACAGACAATGAGCAGTTCTTC.

V and J are TRBV6-2 or TRBV6-3 and TRBJ2-3; 12 bases line up with TRBD2. The germline V gene has CDR1 MNHEY and CDR2 SVGEGT. Trimming took 2 bases from V and 8 from J; bases not matched to a gene: 11. The CDR3 contains 17 residues. The CDR3 spells CASSYPPGLAGRGTQYF. CDR3 bases: TGTGCCAGCAGTTACCCCCCCGGACTAGCGGGGAGAGGTACGCAGTATTTT.

This clone has a handful of counts. This CDR3 is CASSLLSNYEQYF. CDR3 DNA: TGCGCCAGCAGCTTGCTATCCAACTACGAGCAGTACTTC. This sequence joins TRBV5-1 and TRBJ2-7, with no clear D. The CDR3 loop spans 13 amino acids. Per the germline V gene, CDR1 is SGHRS and CDR2 is YFSETQ. V was shortened by 1 base and J by 3 bases, with 8 bases between the two germline ends.

The chain carries TRBV30 and TRBJ1-5; TRBD1 agrees at 9 bases. Germline CDR1 and CDR2: GTSNPN and SVGIG (reference sequence). The CDR3 spans 16 residues. The V and J ends lost 3 bases and 0 bases, in that order; junction bases with no gene match: 6. The CDR3 sequence: CAWRRQGGDSNQPQHF. CDR3 coding DNA: TGTGCCTGGAGGAGACAGGGGGGGGATAGCAATCAGCCCCAGCATTTT. The full variable domain, with the rest looked up from reference TRBV30 and TRBJ1-5, is SQTIHQWPATLVQPVGSPLSLECTVEGTSNPNLYWYRQAAGRGLQLLFYSVGIGQISSEVPQNLSASRPQDRQFILSSKKLLLSDSGFYLCAWRRQGGDSNQPQHFGDGTRLSIL.

V and J are TRBV24-1 and TRBJ2-5, with 7 bases matching TRBD2. This CDR3 comprises 17 residues. The germline gives CDR1 KGHDR, CDR2 SFDVKD. V lost 4 bases to trimming and J lost 0 bases; unmatched junction nucleotides: 10. The DNA for the CDR3 is TGTGCCACCAGTGACCCGGGGGAGGGGAAGTACCAAGAGACCCAGTACTTC. Translated: CATSDPGEGKYQETQYF.

This chain links TRBV19 with TRBJ2-1; the match to TRBD2 covers 10 bases. Germline CDR1 is LNHDA and CDR2 is SQIVND (reference sequence). The CDR3 loop spans 16 amino acids. Unmatched junction bases numbered 17, after V lost 8 bases and J lost 10 bases. The CDR3 sequence: CASGDPGTSVGWEQFF. CDR3 nucleotides: TGTGCCAGTGGGGACCCGGGGACTAGCGTGGGCTGGGAGCAGTTCTTC. Full variable domain (outside the CDR3, taken from reference TRBV19 and TRBJ2-1): DGGITQSPKYLFRKEGQNVTLSCEQNLNHDAMYWYRQDPGQGLRLIYYSQIVNDFQKGDIAEGYSVSREKKESFPLTVTSAQKNPTAFYLCASGDPGTSVGWEQFFGPGTRLTVL.

This clone was recorded once. The genes are TRBV6-5 and TRBJ1-2; D uncertain. Germline V gives CDR1 MNHEY, CDR2 SVGAGI. V dropped 6 bases and J dropped 3 bases, with 14 bases sitting between them. The CDR3 runs 14 residues. CDR3 protein: CASRPETPHYGYTF. The DNA of the CDR3 is TGTGCCAGCAGACCCGAAACACCCCACTATGGCTACACCTTC.

V and J are TRBV29-1 and TRBJ1-1; tentative D call: TRBD1 (6 bases). The CDR3 has 13 amino acids. V gave up 4 bases and J gave up 3 bases, with 12 bases separating them. The germline V gene has CDR1 SQVTM and CDR2 ANQGSEA. CDR3 sequence: CSVVRGLDTEAFF. CDR3 nucleotide sequence: TGCAGCGTTGTCAGGGGCTTGGACACTGAAGCTTTCTTT.

The V gene is TRBV5-1, the J gene TRBJ2-3; 9 bases are shared with TRBD1. The junction had 6 bases not matched to a gene; V was cut back by 3 bases and J by 1 base. Germline CDR1 reads SGHRS; CDR2 reads YFSETQ. CDR3 length equals 16 residues. CDR3 amino acids: CASSWTGQGGTDTQYF. CDR3 nucleotides: TGCGCCAGCAGCTGGACGGGACAGGGAGGCACAGATACGCAGTATTTT.

The V call is TRBV9, the J call TRBJ2-7, with 11 bases fitting TRBD1. Germline V gene lookup returns CDR1 SGDLS and CDR2 YYNGEE. V lost 4 bases to trimming and J lost 0 bases; unmatched junction nucleotides: 6. This CDR3 region has 16 residues. The CDR3 reads CASSPRTGGPSYEQYF. The CDR3 DNA reads TGTGCCAGCAGCCCTCGGACAGGGGGCCCCTCCTACGAGCAGTACTTC. Full variable domain (remainder filled in from reference TRBV9 and TRBJ2-7): DSGVTQTPKHLITATGQRVTLRCSPRSGDLSVYWYQQSLDQGLQFLIQYYNGEERAKGNILERFSAQQFPDLHSELNLSSLELGDSALYFCASSPRTGGPSYEQYFGPGTRLTVT.

The chain is built from TRBV6-5 and TRBJ2-2; TRBD2 matches at 8 bases. The CDR3 length is 14 residues. J lost 5 bases, V lost 5 bases, and 4 bases had no gene match. Germline loops: CDR1 MNHEY, CDR2 SVGAGI. As DNA, the CDR3 is TGTGCCAGCAGTAGCGGGAGATGGACCGGGGAGCTGTTTTTT. The encoded protein is CASSSGRWTGELFF.

The chain has TRBV30 and TRBJ1-3; no definite D call. V shed 3 bases and J shed 4 bases, with 7 bases lying between them. Looked up from germline, CDR1 is GTSNPN and CDR2 is SVGIG (reference sequence). This CDR3 comprises 12 residues. CDR3 sequence reads: CAWSLQGNTIYF. CDR3 sequence (DNA): TGTGCCTGGAGCCTGCAGGGAAACACCATATATTTT.

The chain uses TRBV18 and TRBJ1-4; 9 positions agree with TRBD1. The CDR3 has 17 residues. Per germline, CDR1 KGHSH and CDR2 LQKENI. The V and J ends lost 0 bases and 2 bases, in that order; junction bases with no gene match: 4. As DNA, the CDR3 is TGTGCCAGCTCACCACCCGGACAGGGGACGACTAATGAAAAACTGTTTTTT. It codes for CASSPPGQGTTNEKLFF.

This clone was observed once. The rearrangement uses TRBV5-7 and TRBJ2-1; TRBD2 is a possible D gene (5 bases). TRBV5-7 is an ORF, and what it does is uncertain. This CDR3 is built from 16 residues. V lost 1 base to trimming and J lost 0 bases, with 11 bases between them. The CDR3 loop is CASSLRRRSSYNEQFF. As DNA, the CDR3 is TGTGCCAGCAGCTTGAGGAGGAGGAGCTCCTACAATGAGCAGTTCTTC.

The DNA for the CDR3 is TGTGCCTGGCACGGGACTAGCGGTAGCTACGAGCAGTACTTC. It specifies CAWHGTSGSYEQYF. V and J are TRBV30 and TRBJ2-7, with TRBD2 identical over 11 bases. The length of the CDR3 is 14 residues. Trimming removed 5 bases from V and 3 bases from J; junction bases left unmatched: 6. Germline loops: CDR1 GTSNPN, CDR2 SVGIG (reference sequence).

This rearrangement joins TRBV24-1 to TRBJ1-5; D perhaps matches TRBD1 (5 bases). Germline CDR1 KGHDR, CDR2 SFDVKD. The CDR3 runs to 14 residues. Trimming removed 10 bases from V and 4 bases from J, with 16 bases in between. CDR3 sequence reads: CATPEQEANQPQHF. CDR3 nucleotides: TGTGCCACACCCGAACAGGAAGCAAATCAGCCCCAGCATTTT.

DNA of the CDR3: TGTGCCAGTAGCCCCGACAGGGAACCAACTAATGAAAAACTGTTTTTT. This codes for CASSPDREPTNEKLFF. V usage is TRBV19 and J usage is TRBJ1-4; TRBD1 matches at 7 bases. V dropped 6 bases and J dropped 0; count of bases not matched to a gene: 7. Per the germline V gene, CDR1 is LNHDA and CDR2 is SQIVND (reference sequence). This CDR3 is built from 16 residues.